A selection of T cell receptor beta chains follows, all from one sample in a study of blood T cells in healthy people across ages. One entry per CDR3 protein, called by TCRdb with MiXCR from the 5' RACE reads. The table shows 700,000 or so distinct CDR3 sequences, with roughly 43% occurring only once. The sequenced sample was blood. The origin of the receptors is an older man in good health. CDR3s include the opening cysteine and the closing phenylalanine or tryptophan. Each record gives: CDR3 DNA, CDR3 protein, V gene, clone size, J gene, D gene. A D gene is named only where the DNA matches it firmly. Clone size is shown for a subset of rows, as once, few, many or a class of expanded clone.

CDR3nt: TGCGCCAGCAGCTTGGAGGGTAGCGGGACTGTGTACGAGCAGTACTTC
CDR3aa: CASSLEGSGTVYEQYF
v_gene: TRBV5-1
abundance: few
j_gene: TRBJ2-7
d_gene: TRBD2

CDR3nt: TGTGCCAGCAGGCTCGGGACAGGGGACACTAGAAACATTCAGTACTTC
CDR3aa: CASRLGTGDTRNIQYF
v_gene: TRBV27
abundance: -
j_gene: TRBJ2-4
d_gene: TRBD1

CDR3nt: TGCGCCAGCAGCCAAGGACTAGCGGGGGTCGAGGGAGATACGCAGTATTTT
CDR3aa: CASSQGLAGVEGDTQYF
v_gene: TRBV4-3
abundance: -
j_gene: TRBJ2-3
d_gene: TRBD2

CDR3nt: TGTGCCAGCAGCCCGGGGGGGACTCTCAATGAGCAGTTCTTC
CDR3aa: CASSPGGTLNEQFF
v_gene: TRBV7-2
abundance: few
j_gene: TRBJ2-1
d_gene: TRBD2

CDR3nt: TGTGCCAGCAGACAAGGTGGCGGCCGCCTCAACTACAATGAGCAGTACTTC
CDR3aa: CASRQGGGRLNYNEQYF
v_gene: TRBV3-1
abundance: -
j_gene: TRBJ2-7
d_gene: -

CDR3nt: TGCGCCAGCAGCTTTACAGGGCAAGAGACCCAGTACTTC
CDR3aa: CASSFTGQETQYF
v_gene: TRBV5-1
abundance: few
j_gene: TRBJ2-5
d_gene: -

CDR3nt: TGTGCCAGCAGGACGGGAGCGTACCCAGATACGCAGTATTTT
CDR3aa: CASRTGAYPDTQYF
v_gene: TRBV6-1
abundance: -
j_gene: TRBJ2-3
d_gene: -

CDR3nt: TGTGCCAGCATTAGGGGGTCTCGCAATCAGCCCCAGCATTTT
CDR3aa: CASIRGSRNQPQHF
v_gene: TRBV6-1
abundance: -
j_gene: TRBJ1-5
d_gene: -

CDR3nt: TGTGCCAGCAGTTACTCGGGGCTACGGGAAGAGACCCAGTACTTC
CDR3aa: CASSYSGLREETQYF
v_gene: TRBV6-2/TRBV6-3
abundance: many
j_gene: TRBJ2-5
d_gene: -

CDR3nt: TGCGCCAGCAGCTGGCCGACAGACTATGGCTACACCTTC
CDR3aa: CASSWPTDYGYTF
v_gene: TRBV5-1
abundance: -
j_gene: TRBJ1-2
d_gene: -

CDR3nt: TGCGCCAGCAGTCGCTTACTGGCGCGGAGCCGGGAGGAGAATGAGCAGTTCTTC
CDR3aa: CASSRLLARSREENEQFF
v_gene: TRBV4-1
abundance: few
j_gene: TRBJ2-1
d_gene: TRBD2

CDR3nt: TGTGCCAGCAGCGCAGGAAAAAGGACAGGGATCTACGAGCGGTACTTC
CDR3aa: CASSAGKRTGIYERYF
v_gene: TRBV9
abundance: -
j_gene: TRBJ2-7
d_gene: TRBD1

CDR3nt: TGTGCCAGCAGTTTACACGATAATTCACCCCTCCACTTT
CDR3aa: CASSLHDNSPLHF
v_gene: TRBV12-3/TRBV12-4
abundance: few
j_gene: TRBJ1-6
d_gene: -

CDR3nt: TGTGCCAGCAGCTTCCTAGCGGGGGCAGGACACAATGAGCAGTTCTTC
CDR3aa: CASSFLAGAGHNEQFF
v_gene: TRBV7-9
abundance: -
j_gene: TRBJ2-1
d_gene: TRBD2

CDR3nt: TGTGCCAGCAGCTCCAACCGCAACAGGGGTGAAGCGCAGTATTTT
CDR3aa: CASSSNRNRGEAQYF
v_gene: TRBV7-2
abundance: few
j_gene: TRBJ2-3
d_gene: TRBD1

CDR3nt: TGTGCCAGCAATAAGGACAGCTACAATGAGCAGTACTTC
CDR3aa: CASNKDSYNEQYF
v_gene: TRBV6-2/TRBV6-3
abundance: -
j_gene: TRBJ2-7
d_gene: -

CDR3nt: TGTGCCAGCAGCAGACCCGGGGGGCTCCAAGAGACCCAGTACTTC
CDR3aa: CASSRPGGLQETQYF
v_gene: TRBV5-4
abundance: -
j_gene: TRBJ2-5
d_gene: -

CDR3nt: TGTGCCAGCAGCTTAGCCCGATGGGCGGGGGACATTCAGTACTTC
CDR3aa: CASSLARWAGDIQYF
v_gene: TRBV7-6
abundance: -
j_gene: TRBJ2-4
d_gene: TRBD2

CDR3nt: TGCAGTGCTAGAGATCGCCTCCAAGAGACCCAGTTCTTC
CDR3aa: CSARDRLQETQFF
v_gene: TRBV20-1
abundance: -
j_gene: TRBJ2-1
d_gene: -

CDR3nt: TGTGCCAGCAGCTTATTGGGCAGCTCTAGCACAGATACGCAGTATTTT
CDR3aa: CASSLLGSSSTDTQYF
v_gene: TRBV7-2
abundance: once
j_gene: TRBJ2-3
d_gene: -